This T cell receptor beta chain stems from a study of Graves' ophthalmopathy and Graves' hyperthyroidism. Study-wide findings and caveats: From stable hyperthyroidism, ophthalmopathy was separated by a 13-signature model with 87.88% sensitivity and 75% to 82% specificity. With roughly 69% sensitivity and about 72% specificity, the model predicted ophthalmopathy progression.

CDR1 and CDR2 (germline): LNHDA, SQIVND (reference sequence). This CDR3 is built from 15 residues. This clonotype came up once. The antigen remains unidentified. The junction and the germline gene differ at one end; a read error may be behind it. RNA transcripts served as template for amplifying TCR beta CDR3 sequences. RT-PCR was first run with HTBI primers, then multiplex PCR in a second round. A single record per CDR3 protein comes from TCRdb applying MiXCR to the multiplex PCR reads. The repertoire holds almost 40,000 distinct CDR3 sequences, around half seen once, with 20% to 30% in the top ten. This TCR was sampled from an adult woman with stable Graves' hyperthyroidism. Sequences were obtained from peripheral blood. V is TRBV19 and J is TRBJ1-2; 8 nucleotides match TRBD1. The CDR3 spells CASGLGQGANYDYTF. The CDR3 coding sequence is TGTGCCAGTGGTCTTGGACAGGGAGCTAACTATGACTACACCTTC.